This T cell receptor (beta chain) is drawn from a study of T cell responses to AZD1222 COVID-19 vaccine. Study-wide results and limits: Across the whole spike, CD4 TCRs peaked at regions 160-218 and 743-854. Most donors were white British and more were female, and clonal diversity was possibly underestimated.

With respect to this clone: Antigen unknown.

In germline, CDR1 is MNHEY, CDR2 SMNVEV (reference sequence). CDR3 size: 16 residues. Trimming removed 1 base from V and 4 bases from J, with 16 bases in between. The repertoire was sequenced with immunoSEQ multiplex PCR; TCRdb's copy has only in-frame clones and lacks some. Among some 170,000 clones listed, 75% to 90% were seen once. The sequenced sample was peripheral blood, obtained 28 days after the second dose of the MenACWY control vaccine. The J gene is TRBJ2-5, the V gene TRBV27; maybe TRBD2 (6 bases). The source is an adult who received the MenACWY meningococcal vaccine as a control. The DNA of the CDR3 is TGTGCCAGCAGTTTATACCTAGGGTTCGGGAGAGAGACCCAGTACTTC. It translates to CASSLYLGFGRETQYF.